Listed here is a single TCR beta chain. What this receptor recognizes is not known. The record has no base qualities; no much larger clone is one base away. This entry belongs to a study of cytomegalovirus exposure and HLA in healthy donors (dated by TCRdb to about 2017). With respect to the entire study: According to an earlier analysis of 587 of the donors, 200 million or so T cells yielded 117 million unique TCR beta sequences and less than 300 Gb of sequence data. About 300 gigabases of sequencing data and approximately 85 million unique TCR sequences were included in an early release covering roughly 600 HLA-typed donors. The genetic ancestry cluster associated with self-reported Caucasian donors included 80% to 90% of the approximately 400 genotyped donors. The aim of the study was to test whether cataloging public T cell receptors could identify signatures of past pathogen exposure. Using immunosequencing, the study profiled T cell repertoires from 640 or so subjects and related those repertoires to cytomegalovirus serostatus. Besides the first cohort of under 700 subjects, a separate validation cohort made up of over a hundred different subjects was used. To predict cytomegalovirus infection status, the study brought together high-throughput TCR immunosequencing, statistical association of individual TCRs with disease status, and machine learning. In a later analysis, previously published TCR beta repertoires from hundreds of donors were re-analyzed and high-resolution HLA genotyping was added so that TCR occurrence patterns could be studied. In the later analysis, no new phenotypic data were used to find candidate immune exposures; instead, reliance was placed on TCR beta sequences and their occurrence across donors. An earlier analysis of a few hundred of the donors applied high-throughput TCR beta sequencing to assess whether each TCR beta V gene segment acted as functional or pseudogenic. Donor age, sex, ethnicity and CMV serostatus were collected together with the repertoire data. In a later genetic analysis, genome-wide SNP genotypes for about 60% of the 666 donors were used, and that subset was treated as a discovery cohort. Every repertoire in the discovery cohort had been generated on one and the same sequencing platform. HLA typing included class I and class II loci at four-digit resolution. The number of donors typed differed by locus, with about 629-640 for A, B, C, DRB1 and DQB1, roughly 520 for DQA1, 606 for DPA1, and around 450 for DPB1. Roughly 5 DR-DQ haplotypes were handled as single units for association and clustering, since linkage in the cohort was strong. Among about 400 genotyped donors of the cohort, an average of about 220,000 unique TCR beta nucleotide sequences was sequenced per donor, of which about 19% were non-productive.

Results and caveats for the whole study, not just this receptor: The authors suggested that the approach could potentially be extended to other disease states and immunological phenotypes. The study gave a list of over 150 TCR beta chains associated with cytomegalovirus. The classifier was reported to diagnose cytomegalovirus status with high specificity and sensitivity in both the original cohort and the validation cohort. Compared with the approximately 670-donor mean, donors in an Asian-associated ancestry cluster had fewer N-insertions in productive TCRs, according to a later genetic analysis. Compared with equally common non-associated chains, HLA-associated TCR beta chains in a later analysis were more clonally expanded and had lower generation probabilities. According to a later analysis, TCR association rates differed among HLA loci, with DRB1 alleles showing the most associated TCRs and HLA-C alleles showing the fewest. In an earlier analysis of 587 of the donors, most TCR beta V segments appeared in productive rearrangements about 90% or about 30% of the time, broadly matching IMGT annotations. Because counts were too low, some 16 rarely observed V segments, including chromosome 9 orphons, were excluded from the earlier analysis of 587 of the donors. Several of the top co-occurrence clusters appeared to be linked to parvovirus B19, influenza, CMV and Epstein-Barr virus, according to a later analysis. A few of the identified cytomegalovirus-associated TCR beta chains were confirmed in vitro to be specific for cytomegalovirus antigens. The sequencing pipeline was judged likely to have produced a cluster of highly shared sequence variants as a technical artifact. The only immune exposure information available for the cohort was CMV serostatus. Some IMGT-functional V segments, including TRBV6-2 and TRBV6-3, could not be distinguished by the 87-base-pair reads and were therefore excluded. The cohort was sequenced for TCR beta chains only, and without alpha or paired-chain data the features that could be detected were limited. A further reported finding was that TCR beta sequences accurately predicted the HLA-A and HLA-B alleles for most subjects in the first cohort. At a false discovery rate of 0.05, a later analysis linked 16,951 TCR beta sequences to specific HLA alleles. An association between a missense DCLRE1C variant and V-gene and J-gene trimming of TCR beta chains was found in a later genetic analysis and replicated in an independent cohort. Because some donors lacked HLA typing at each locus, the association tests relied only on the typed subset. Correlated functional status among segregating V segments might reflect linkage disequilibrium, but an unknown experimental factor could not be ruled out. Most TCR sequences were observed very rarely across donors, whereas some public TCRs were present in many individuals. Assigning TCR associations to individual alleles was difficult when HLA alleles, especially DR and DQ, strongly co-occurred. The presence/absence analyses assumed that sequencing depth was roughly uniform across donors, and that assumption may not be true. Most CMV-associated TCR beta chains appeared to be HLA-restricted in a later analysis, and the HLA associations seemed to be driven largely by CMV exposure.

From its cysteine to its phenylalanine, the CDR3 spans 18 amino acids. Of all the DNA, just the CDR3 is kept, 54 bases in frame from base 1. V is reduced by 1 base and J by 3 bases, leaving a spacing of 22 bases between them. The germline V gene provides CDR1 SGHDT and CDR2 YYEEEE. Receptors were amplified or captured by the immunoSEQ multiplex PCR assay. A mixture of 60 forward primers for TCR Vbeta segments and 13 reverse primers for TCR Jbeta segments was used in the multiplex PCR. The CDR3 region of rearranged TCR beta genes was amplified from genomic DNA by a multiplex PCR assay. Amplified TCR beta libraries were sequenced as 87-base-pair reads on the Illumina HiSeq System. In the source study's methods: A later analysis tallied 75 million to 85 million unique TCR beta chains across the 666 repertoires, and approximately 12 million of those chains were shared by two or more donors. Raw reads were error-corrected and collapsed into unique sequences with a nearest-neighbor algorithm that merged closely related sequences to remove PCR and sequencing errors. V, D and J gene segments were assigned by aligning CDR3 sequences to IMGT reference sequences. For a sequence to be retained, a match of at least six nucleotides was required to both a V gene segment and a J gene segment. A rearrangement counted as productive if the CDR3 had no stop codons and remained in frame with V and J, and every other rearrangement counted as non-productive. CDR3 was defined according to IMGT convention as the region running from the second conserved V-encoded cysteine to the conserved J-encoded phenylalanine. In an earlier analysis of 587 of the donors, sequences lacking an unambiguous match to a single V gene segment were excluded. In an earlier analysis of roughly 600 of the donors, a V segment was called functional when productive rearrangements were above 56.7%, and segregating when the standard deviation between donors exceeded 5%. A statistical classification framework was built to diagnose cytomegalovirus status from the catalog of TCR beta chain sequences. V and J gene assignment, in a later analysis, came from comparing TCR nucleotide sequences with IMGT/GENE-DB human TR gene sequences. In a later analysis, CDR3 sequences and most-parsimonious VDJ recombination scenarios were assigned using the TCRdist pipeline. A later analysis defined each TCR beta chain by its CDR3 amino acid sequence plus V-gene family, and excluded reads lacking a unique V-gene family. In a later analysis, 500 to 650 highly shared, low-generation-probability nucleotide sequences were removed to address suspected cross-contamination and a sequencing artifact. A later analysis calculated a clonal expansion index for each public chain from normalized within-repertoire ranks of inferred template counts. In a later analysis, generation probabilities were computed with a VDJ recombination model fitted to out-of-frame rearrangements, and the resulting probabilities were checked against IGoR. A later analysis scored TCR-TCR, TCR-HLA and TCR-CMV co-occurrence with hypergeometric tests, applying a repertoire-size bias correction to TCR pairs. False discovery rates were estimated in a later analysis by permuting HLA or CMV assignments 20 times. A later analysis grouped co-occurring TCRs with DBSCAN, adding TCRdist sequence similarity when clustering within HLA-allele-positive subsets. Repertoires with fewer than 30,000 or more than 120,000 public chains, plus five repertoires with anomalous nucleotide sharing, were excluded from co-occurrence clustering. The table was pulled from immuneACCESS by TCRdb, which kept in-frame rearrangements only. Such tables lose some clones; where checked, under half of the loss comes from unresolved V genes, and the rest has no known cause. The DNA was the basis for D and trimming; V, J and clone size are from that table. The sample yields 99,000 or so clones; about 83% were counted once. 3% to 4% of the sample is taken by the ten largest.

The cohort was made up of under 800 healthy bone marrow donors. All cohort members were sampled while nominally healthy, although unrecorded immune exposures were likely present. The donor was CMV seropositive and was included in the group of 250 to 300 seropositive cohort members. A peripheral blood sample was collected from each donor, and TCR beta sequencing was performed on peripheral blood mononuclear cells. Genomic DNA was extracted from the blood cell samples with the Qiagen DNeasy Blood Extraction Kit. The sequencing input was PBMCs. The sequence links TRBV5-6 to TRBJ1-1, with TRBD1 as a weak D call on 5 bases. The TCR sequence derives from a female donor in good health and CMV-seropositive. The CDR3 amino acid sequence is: CASSLIVGGGYLDTEAFF. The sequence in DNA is TGTGCCAGCAGCTTGATCGTCGGGGGAGGTTATTTGGACACTGAAGCTTTCTTT.